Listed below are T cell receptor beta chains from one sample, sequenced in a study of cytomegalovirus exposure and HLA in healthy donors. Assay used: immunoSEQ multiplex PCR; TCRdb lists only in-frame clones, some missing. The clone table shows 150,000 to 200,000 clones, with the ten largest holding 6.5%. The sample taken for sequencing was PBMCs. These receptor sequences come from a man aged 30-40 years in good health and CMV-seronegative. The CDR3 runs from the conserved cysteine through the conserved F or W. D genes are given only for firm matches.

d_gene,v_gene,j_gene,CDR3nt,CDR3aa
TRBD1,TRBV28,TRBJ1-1,TGTGCCAGCAGTTTATTGGGGACAGGGGGCAACACTGAAGCTTTCTTT,CASSLLGTGGNTEAFF
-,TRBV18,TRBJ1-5,TGTGCCAGCTCAGCCGGCGGGGCTGACAATCAGCCCCAGCATTTT,CASSAGGADNQPQHF
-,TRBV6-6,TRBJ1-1,TGTGCCAGCAGTACAACGACAGTAGTCAACACTGAAGCTTTCTTT,CASSTTTVVNTEAFF
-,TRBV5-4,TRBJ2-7,TGTGCCAGCAGCTTGACTGGCGGGGACGAGCAGTACTTC,CASSLTGGDEQYF
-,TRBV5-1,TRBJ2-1,TGCGCCAGCAGCTTGGTTCCCCGGGATCCGCCAGATGAGCAGTTCTTC,CASSLVPRDPPDEQFF
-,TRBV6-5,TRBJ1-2,TGTGCCAGCAGTAGGGAGGGCCGCAGGGGCTATGGCTACACCTTC,CASSREGRRGYGYTF
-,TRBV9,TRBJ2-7,TGTGCCAGCAGCGCCGAGGGCAGAGCAGCTTACTACGAGCAGTACTTC,CASSAEGRAAYYEQYF
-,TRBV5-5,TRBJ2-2,TGTGCCAGCAGCTTGGTCTTACGGGGGTTCGCGAACACCGGGGAGCTGTTTTTT,CASSLVLRGFANTGELFF
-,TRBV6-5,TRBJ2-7,TGTGCCAGCAGTTACTCGGGACGGGAGAACGAGCAGTACTTC,CASSYSGRENEQYF
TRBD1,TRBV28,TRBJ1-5,TGTGCCAGCAGCCCCGGCGGACAGGGGGATCAGCCCCAGCATTTT,CASSPGGQGDQPQHF
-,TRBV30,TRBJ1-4,TGTGCCTGGACGGCAAGGGAGACTGCAACTAATGAAAAACTGTTTTTT,CAWTARETATNEKLFF
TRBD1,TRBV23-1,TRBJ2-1,TGCGCCAGCAGCCCAATCGGACAGGTGGTTGGGTACAATGAGCAGTTCTTC,CASSPIGQVVGYNEQFF
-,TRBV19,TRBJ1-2,TGTGCCAGTAGTTCACTCTCGGCAGGGATACAGTACGGCTACACCTTC,CASSSLSAGIQYGYTF
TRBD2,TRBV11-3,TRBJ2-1,TGTGCCAGCAGCCCCCACACGTGGGGGGAGGGCCGGAATGAGCAGTTCTTC,CASSPHTWGEGRNEQFF
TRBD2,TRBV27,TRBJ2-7,TGTGCCAGCAGTTTTAGGGCCGGGCGGGGGATCAACGAGCAGTACTTC,CASSFRAGRGINEQYF
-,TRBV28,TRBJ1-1,TGTGCCAGCAGCTTACCCGACAGTGTGAACACTGAAGCTTTCTTT,CASSLPDSVNTEAFF
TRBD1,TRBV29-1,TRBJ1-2,TGCAGCGTTGAGGACAGGGGGACCTATGGCTACACCTTC,CSVEDRGTYGYTF
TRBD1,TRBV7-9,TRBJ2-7,TGTGCCAGCAGCCCGGGACAGGGGTCTGGCGAGCAGTACTTC,CASSPGQGSGEQYF
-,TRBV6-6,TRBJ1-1,TGTGCCAGCAGGACCGAGGAGGGTAAGAACACTGAAGCTTTCTTT,CASRTEEGKNTEAFF
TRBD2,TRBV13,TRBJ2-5,TGTGCCAGCAGCTCTGGACTAGCGCGAGAGACCCAGTACTTC,CASSSGLARETQYF
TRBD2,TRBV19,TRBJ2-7,TGTGCCAGTAGTGCCGGGGACTACTCCTACGAGCAGTACTTC,CASSAGDYSYEQYF
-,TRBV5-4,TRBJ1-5,TGTGCCAGCAGCTTGGAGCGGGCTGGCAATCAGCCCCAGCATTTT,CASSLERAGNQPQHF
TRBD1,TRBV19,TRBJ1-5,TGTGCCAGTAGTCATGGGACAGGGGGGTATTCTAGCAATCAGCCCCAGCATTTT,CASSHGTGGYSSNQPQHF
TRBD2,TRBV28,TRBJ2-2,TGTGCCAGCAGTTTCGGAGCGGGGGACACCGGGGAGCTGTTTTTT,CASSFGAGDTGELFF
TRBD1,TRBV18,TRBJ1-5,TGTGCCAGCTCACCCCCGGGACAGGGCGACAATCAGCCCCAGCATTTT,CASSPPGQGDNQPQHF
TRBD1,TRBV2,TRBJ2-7,TGTGCCAGCAGTTACACGGGACAGGGGGACGAGCAGTACTTC,CASSYTGQGDEQYF
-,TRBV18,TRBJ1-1,TGTGCCAGCTCCCCTGCGGGGACGAACACTGAAGCTTTCTTT,CASSPAGTNTEAFF
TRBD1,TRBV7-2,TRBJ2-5,TGTGCCAGCAGCTTAGAACAGGGGGCCCAGACCCAGTACTTC,CASSLEQGAQTQYF
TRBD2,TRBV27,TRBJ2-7,TGTGCCAGCAGTTCAGGACTAGTTTCCTACGAGCAGTACTTC,CASSSGLVSYEQYF
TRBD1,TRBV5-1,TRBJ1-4,TGCGCCAGCAGCAAGGGACAGGGGGCAACTAATGAAAAACTGTTTTTT,CASSKGQGATNEKLFF
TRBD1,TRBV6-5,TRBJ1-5,TGTGCCAGCAGTTGGGACAGTTATCAGCCCCAGCATTTT,CASSWDSYQPQHF
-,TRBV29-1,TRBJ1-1,TGCAGCGTTCGCCGACAGGAGAACACTGAAGCTTTCTTT,CSVRRQENTEAFF
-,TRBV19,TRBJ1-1,TGTGCCAGTACCCAGGGGACCTTTCGCACTGAAGCTTTCTTT,CASTQGTFRTEAFF
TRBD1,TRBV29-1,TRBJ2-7,TGCAGCGTTGAAGGCCGGGACAGTCCTTTCTACGAGCAGTACTTC,CSVEGRDSPFYEQYF
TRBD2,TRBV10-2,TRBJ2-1,TGCGCCAGCAGTGGGGGGGGAGCAGTTGTGTCGGTCCATGAGCAGTTCTTC,CASSGGGAVVSVHEQFF
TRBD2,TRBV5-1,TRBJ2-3,TGCGCCAGCAGCTTGGCCGGACTAGACTTAGATACGCAGTATTTT,CASSLAGLDLDTQYF
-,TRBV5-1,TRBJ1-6,TGCGCCAGCAGCTCCGGTCTCGAGAGGCTCTCCTATAATTCACCCCTCCACTTT,CASSSGLERLSYNSPLHF
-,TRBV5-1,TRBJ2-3,TGCGCCAGCACCTCAGGCGTGTTAAGCACAGATACGCAGTATTTT,CASTSGVLSTDTQYF
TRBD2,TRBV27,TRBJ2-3,TGTGCCAGCAGTTCTCAAGGGGGGCGGGAGGGAGTCACTAGCACAGATACGCAGTATTTT,CASSSQGGREGVTSTDTQYF
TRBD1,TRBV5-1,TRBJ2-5,TGCGCCAGCAGCTTGGGGGACAGGAGACAAGAGACCCAGTACTTC,CASSLGDRRQETQYF
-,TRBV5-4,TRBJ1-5,TGTGCCAGCAGCTTGAGAGGCCAGCCCCAGCATTTT,CASSLRGQPQHF
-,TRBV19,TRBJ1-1,TGTGCCAGTAGTATTGTTCAGGCTGTATTGAACACTGAAGCTTTCTTT,CASSIVQAVLNTEAFF
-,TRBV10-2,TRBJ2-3,TGCGCCAGCTCGGGGGACCGGGGGGATACGCAGTATTTT,CASSGDRGDTQYF
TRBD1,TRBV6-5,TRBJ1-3,TGTGCCAGCAGCACGACAGGGGCTGGAAACACCATATATTTT,CASSTTGAGNTIYF
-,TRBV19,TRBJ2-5,TGTGCCAGTAGTACTTGGGGATTTGCGGGGCAGGAGACCCAGTACTTC,CASSTWGFAGQETQYF
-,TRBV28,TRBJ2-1,TGTGCCAGCAGTTCGGTCCTCCTGGTCAACAATGAGCAGTTCTTC,CASSSVLLVNNEQFF
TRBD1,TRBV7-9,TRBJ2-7,TGTGCCAGCAGCTTAGTTTGGACAGGAAGCTCCTACGAGCAGTACTTC,CASSLVWTGSSYEQYF